This T cell receptor beta chain was profiled in a study of regulatory T cells in long-lasting Graves disease. Notes on this clonotype: Given a much more abundant clone one base away, this may be a read error.

V was trimmed by 5 bases and J by 9 bases, leaving 20 bases between them. The CDR3 length is 15 residues. CDR1 SGHAT and CDR2 FQNNGV come from the germline V gene. The time point denotes: newly diagnosed GD, antithyroid drugs for less than 3 months. Extracted PBMC RNA gave rise to the TCR library. Through Arm-PCR of CDR3 regions and iRepertoire HTBI primers, TCR beta libraries were built. TCRdb recomputed calls from the multiplex PCR reads with MiXCR, one row per CDR3 protein. The sample has approximately 540,000 distinct CDR3 sequences, about 12% seen once; the top ten hold roughly 8.9%. The sample also formed part of further work on T cells in Graves' hyperthyroidism and ophthalmopathy.

The sample was peripheral blood mononuclear cells (PBMCs), taken at new diagnosis, from a patient treated with antithyroid drugs. The chain has TRBV11-2 and TRBJ2-1; D is possibly TRBD2 (7 bases). The source is a woman in her thirties with Graves disease. The CDR3 here is CASSPAGAWVSEQFF. CDR3 in DNA: TGTGCCAGCAGCCCCGCGGGGGCTTGGGTGAGTGAGCAGTTCTTC. The full variable domain, completed using reference TRBV11-2 and TRBJ2-1, is EAGVAQSPRYKIIEKRQSVAFWCNPISGHATLYWYQQILGQGPKLLIQFQNNGVVDDSQLPKDRFSAERLKGVDSTLKIQPAKLEDSAVYLCASSPAGAWVSEQFFGPGTRLTVL.